Presented here are 31 T cell receptor beta chains from one specimen sequenced in a study of early T cells in non-severe SARS-CoV-2 infection. MiXCR was run by TCRdb on the 5' RACE reads, yielding one entry per CDR3 protein. Of 86,000 or so distinct CDR3 sequences listed, 11% to 15% are singletons. The specimen was whole blood. These receptors originate from an adult who was a healthcare worker with PCR-confirmed SARS-CoV-2 infection or an uninfected control (not recorded which).

This clonotype was seen repeatedly, ten times or more. The chain joins TRBV5-1 to TRBJ2-5; D not certain. Trimming pared 1 base from V and 4 bases from J, leaving 11 bases between. The CDR3 totals 14 residues. CDR1 and CDR2 from the germline V gene are SGHRS and YFSETQ. The DNA for the CDR3 is TGCGCCAGCAGCTTGTACGGCGCCGGAGAGACCCAGTACTTC. Encoded protein: CASSLYGAGETQYF.

There are many counts of this clonotype. The gene calls are TRBV7-9 and TRBJ2-7, with D unresolved. V lost 3 bases to trimming and J lost 6 bases, with 9 bases between them. The CDR3 totals 12 residues. Germline-derived CDR1 and CDR2 are SEHNR and FQNEAQ (reference sequence). The CDR3 loop reads CASSFWTPEQYF. In DNA form, the CDR3 reads TGTGCCAGCAGCTTTTGGACCCCCGAGCAGTACTTC.

This clonotype was recorded many times. The chain couples TRBV29-1 to TRBJ2-1, with 7 bases matching TRBD2. There are 10 residues in the CDR3. Per the germline V gene, CDR1 is SQVTM and CDR2 is ANQGSEA. V shed 7 bases and J 10 bases; nucleotides not matched to a gene: 4. Written as DNA, the CDR3 is TGCAGCGGACAAGCGGGGGAGCAGTTCTTC. It is translated as CSGQAGEQFF.

There are many counts of this clonotype. This chain uses TRBV19 with TRBJ1-2; no clear D gene. CDR3 length: 14 residues. Trimming shortened V by 6 bases and J by 6 bases, and 17 bases separated the two germline ends. The germline V gene encodes CDR1 LNHDA and CDR2 SQIVND (reference sequence). The CDR3 loop reads CASSRFQEYNGYTF. In DNA form, the CDR3 reads TGTGCCAGTAGCAGGTTCCAAGAGTATAATGGCTACACCTTC. Supplemented by reference TRBV19 and TRBJ1-2, the full variable domain reads DGGITQSPKYLFRKEGQNVTLSCEQNLNHDAMYWYRQDPGQGLRLIYYSQIVNDFQKGDIAEGYSVSREKKESFPLTVTSAQKNPTAFYLCASSRFQEYNGYTFGSGTRLTVV.

The gene calls are TRBV6-1 and TRBJ1-1; no firm D call. Trimming removed 2 bases at V and 4 bases at J, with 11 bases between. CDR1 is MNHNS, CDR2 SASEGT, per germline. CDR3 length equals 14 residues. The CDR3 loop reads CASSESSKPTEAFF. The CDR3 DNA is TGTGCCAGCAGTGAATCATCTAAGCCCACTGAAGCTTTCTTT.

This clonotype has only a few counts. This chain uses TRBV6-5 with TRBJ2-7; 7 nucleotides agree with TRBD1. This CDR3 spans 13 amino acids. Per germline, CDR1 MNHEY and CDR2 SVGAGI. Germline trimming cut 6 bases from V and 3 bases from J; bases unmatched to any gene: 5. The CDR3 loop is CASRQGQNYEQYF. The CDR3 bases are TGTGCCAGCAGACAGGGACAGAACTACGAGCAGTACTTC.

The gene calls are TRBV20-1 and TRBJ2-3, with D tentatively TRBD1 (6 bases). The CDR3 consists of 16 residues. V was shortened by 6 bases and J by 6 bases, with 25 bases between the two germline ends. CDR1 and CDR2 from the germline V gene are DFQATT and SNEGSKA (reference sequence). The CDR3 region has the DNA TGCAGTGCCCGCTTAATGGGACAAAGCCCCCTGGATACGCAGTATTTT. This codes for CSARLMGQSPLDTQYF.

This clonotype was recorded at least ten times. The V gene is TRBV20-1, the J gene TRBJ2-3; 10 nucleotides agree with TRBD2. The length of the CDR3 is 15 residues. Germline CDR1 and CDR2: DFQATT and SNEGSKA (reference sequence). J gave up 3 bases and V 4 bases, and 7 bases lay outside the gene matches. In nucleotides, the CDR3 is TGCAGTGCTAAGGATGCTAGCGGGAGAACAGATACGCAGTATTTT. Translated: CSAKDASGRTDTQYF.

The rearrangement joins TRBV12-3 or TRBV12-4 to TRBJ2-2; TRBD2 is a possible D gene (6 bases). CDR3 size: 15 residues. Trimming stripped 6 bases from V and 4 bases from J, with 15 bases between. Here the CDR3 reads CASSYSGYRTGELFF. In nucleotides, the CDR3 is TGTGCCAGCAGCTACAGCGGGTACCGCACCGGGGAGCTGTTTTTT.

This chain's CDR3 is CASSFFFAGELFF. The CDR3 DNA sequence: TGTGCCAGCAGCTTTTTTTTCGCCGGGGAGCTGTTTTTT. The V gene is TRBV5-4, the J gene TRBJ2-2; the D is unclear. The V and J ends lost 2 bases and 6 bases respectively, with 8 bases between them. Germline V lookup: CDR1 SGHNT, CDR2 YYREEE (reference sequence). The CDR3 is 13 residues long.

This clonotype was observed at least ten times. CDR3 nucleotide sequence: TGCAGCGTCCGCAAGCTTATCGGACCCGAGCAGTACTTC. Protein: CSVRKLIGPEQYF. The genes are TRBV29-1 and TRBJ2-7; no clear D gene. The length of the CDR3 is 13 residues. Deletions cut 6 bases from V and 6 bases from J, with 18 bases between. The germline V gene encodes CDR1 SQVTM and CDR2 ANQGSEA.

This clonotype has just a few counts. CDR3 DNA sequence: TGTGCCAGCAGCTTGGTCCAGGGAAACACCGGGGAGCTGTTTTTT. Its translation is CASSLVQGNTGELFF. This sequence joins TRBV5-4 and TRBJ2-2; a possible D gene is TRBD1 (5 bases). This CDR3 spans 15 amino acids. V lost 0 bases and J lost 2, with 8 bases in between. From germline, CDR1 is SGHNT and CDR2 YYREEE (reference sequence).

This clonotype was observed once. The genes are TRBV24-1 and TRBJ2-1, with 7 bases fitting TRBD1. CDR1 is KGHDR and CDR2 is SFDVKD in the germline V gene. Trimming at V came to 5 bases and at J to 7 bases, leaving 7 bases not matched to a gene. CDR3 length: 14 amino acids. The CDR3 region is CATSGQGFTNEQFF. The DNA of the CDR3 is TGTGCCACCAGTGGACAGGGCTTTACGAATGAGCAGTTCTTC.

This clonotype was seen at least ten times. The V and J genes are TRBV18 and TRBJ1-4; D is possibly TRBD1 (5 bases). This CDR3 spans 14 amino acids. The ends were cut back, 0 bases at V and 8 bases at J, with 10 bases in the middle. From germline, CDR1 is KGHSH and CDR2 LQKENI. For the CDR3, the DNA is TGTGCCAGCTCACCACCAGGGGCAGAGGAAAAACTGTTTTTT. It yields the protein CASSPPGAEEKLFF.

The chain has TRBV12-3 or TRBV12-4 and TRBJ2-2, with 9 bases aligning to TRBD1. J gave up 6 bases and V 5 bases, and 4 bases lay outside the gene matches. The CDR3 is 14 residues long. DNA for the CDR3: TGTGCCAGCAGTCTCCGACAGGGGGCCGGGGAGCTGTTTTTT. Translated: CASSLRQGAGELFF.

This clonotype was recorded many times. This chain links TRBV29-1 with TRBJ1-1; D perhaps matches TRBD1 (6 bases). The CDR3 is made up of 10 amino acids. Germline CDR1 is SQVTM and CDR2 is ANQGSEA. The V and J ends lost 2 bases and 11 bases respectively, with 9 bases between them. CDR3 coding DNA: TGCAGCGTTGAAACAGGGAAGGCTTTCTTT. Translation: CSVETGKAFF.

This clonotype has only a few counts. The J gene is TRBJ2-5, the V gene TRBV18; D is undetermined. Germline values: CDR1 KGHSH, CDR2 LQKENI. This CDR3 has 15 amino acids. The V end was cut by 3 bases, the J end by 5 bases, with 16 bases between. The CDR3 sequence is CASSPVREAFETQYF. The CDR3 region has the DNA TGTGCCAGCTCACCGGTTCGCGAGGCCTTCGAGACCCAGTACTTC.

This clonotype came up many times. J is TRBJ2-7 and V is TRBV3-1, with a tentative D call TRBD2 (6 bases). V lost 4 bases to trimming and J lost 1 base, with 11 bases between them. CDR1 is LGHDT and CDR2 is YNNKEL in the germline V gene (reference sequence). The CDR3 contains 14 residues. The CDR3: CASSPRDQSYEQYF. Here the CDR3 DNA reads TGTGCCAGCAGCCCGCGGGACCAATCCTACGAGCAGTACTTC.

This clonotype has more than one count but fewer than ten. This rearrangement joins TRBV18 to TRBJ2-6; 7 nucleotides line up with TRBD1. The length of the CDR3 is 17 residues. Germline CDR1 KGHSH, CDR2 LQKENI. V was pared by 1 base and J by 0 bases, with 3 bases of the junction left unmatched. The CDR3 sequence is CASSPRTGNSGANVLTF. DNA for the CDR3: TGTGCCAGCTCACCACGGACAGGCAACTCTGGGGCCAACGTCCTGACTTTC.

This chain connects TRBV29-1 to TRBJ2-1; 14 nucleotides line up with TRBD2. The germline CDR1 and CDR2 sequences are SQVTM and ANQGSEA. V shed 4 bases and J 9 bases; nucleotides not matched to a gene: 8. The CDR3 is 15 residues long. CDR3 in DNA: TGCAGCGTTGCCCTGGGACTAGCGGGAGAACGTGAGCAGTTCTTC. It specifies CSVALGLAGEREQFF.

This clonotype was counted many times. This sequence joins TRBV11-2 and TRBJ2-7, with D possibly matching TRBD1 (6 bases). The CDR3 is 13 residues long. Germline loops: CDR1 SGHAT, CDR2 FQNNGV. V dropped 3 bases and J dropped 7 bases, with 13 bases sitting between them. This CDR3 is CASSLGHTGEQYF. CDR3 nucleotide sequence: TGTGCCAGCAGCTTGGGACATACGGGGGAGCAGTACTTC.

This clonotype came up many times. The genes are TRBV29-1 and TRBJ2-5; 9 bases map to TRBD1. In germline, CDR1 is SQVTM, CDR2 ANQGSEA. Germline trimming cut 4 bases from V and 2 bases from J; bases unmatched to any gene: 5. The CDR3 loop spans 14 amino acids. The CDR3 DNA sequence: TGCAGCGTTGGCCGGGACAGGGCACAAGAGACCCAGTACTTC. It encodes CSVGRDRAQETQYF.

Only a few counts were recorded for this clonotype. This sequence joins TRBV20-1 and TRBJ2-5; D unclear. The CDR3 extends over 10 amino acids. The ends were cut back, 3 bases at V and 5 bases at J, with 4 bases in the middle. Per germline, CDR1 DFQATT and CDR2 SNEGSKA (reference sequence). CDR3 sequence (DNA): TGCAGTGCTAGGATTGAGACCCAGTACTTC. This codes for CSARIETQYF.

Only a few counts were recorded for this clonotype. This chain joins TRBV4-2 and TRBJ2-7, with a weak D call TRBD2 (6 bases). The CDR3 covers 15 residues. Looked up from germline, CDR1 is LGHNA and CDR2 is YNFKEQ. Trimming took 2 bases from V and 5 from J, leaving 16 bases between them. CDR3 loop: CASSQLLRLDHEQYF. The CDR3 DNA reads as TGTGCCAGCAGCCAACTTCTGAGACTAGATCACGAGCAGTACTTC.

The sample holds many counts of this clonotype. The chain links TRBV3-1 to TRBJ2-2; 9 nucleotides agree with TRBD2. Germline-derived CDR1 and CDR2 are LGHDT and YNNKEL (reference sequence). CDR3 length: 16 amino acids. Losses at the gene ends were 4 bases for V and 8 bases for J; bases not matched to a gene: 11. The CDR3 here is CASSLFLGLARGELFF. The CDR3, as DNA: TGTGCCAGCAGCCTGTTTCTGGGACTAGCAAGAGGGGAGCTGTTTTTT.

This clonotype was found many times. V usage is TRBV27 and J usage is TRBJ1-1; D may be TRBD1 (6 bases). V lost 5 bases to trimming and J lost 5 bases, with 12 bases between them. The CDR3 sequence is 13 residues long. CDR1 and CDR2 (germline): MNHEY, SMNVEV (reference sequence). The CDR3 region has the DNA TGTGCCAGCAGTCTCGGAGGACAGACTGAAGCTTTCTTT. It codes for CASSLGGQTEAFF.

This rearrangement joins TRBV5-4 to TRBJ2-1; TRBD1 is a possible D gene (5 bases). Germline V gene sequence: CDR1 SGHNT, CDR2 YYREEE (reference sequence). V was cut by 8 bases and J by 0 bases, with 15 bases left in between. This CDR3 has 15 amino acids. The CDR3: CASEGARSSYNEQFF. The CDR3 region has the DNA TGTGCCAGTGAAGGGGCCCGAAGCTCCTACAATGAGCAGTTCTTC.

V and J are TRBV28 and TRBJ2-7, with TRBD1 identical over 9 bases. Unmatched junction bases numbered 8, after V lost 5 bases and J lost 0 bases. The germline CDR1 and CDR2 sequences are MDHEN and SYDVKM. This CDR3 comprises 16 residues. The CDR3 DNA follows: TGTGCCAGCAGTGCCGCCGGGACAGGGAGCTCCTACGAGCAGTACTTC. Its translation is CASSAAGTGSSYEQYF.

This clonotype has only a few counts. The chain couples TRBV5-4 to TRBJ2-3; 9 bases fit TRBD2. Germline V gene sequence: CDR1 SGHNT, CDR2 YYREEE (reference sequence). The V gene end was trimmed by 2 bases and the J gene end by 4 bases; junction bases not matched to a gene: 5. The CDR3 sequence is 15 residues long. In DNA, the CDR3 is TGTGCCAGCAGCTTAGCGGGAGGAGGGGCAGATACGCAGTATTTT. It specifies CASSLAGGGADTQYF.

The gene calls are TRBV9 and TRBJ2-3; TRBD2 agrees at 9 bases. Germline V gene data show CDR1 as SGDLS and CDR2 as YYNGEE. The V segment lost 0 bases and the J segment 5 bases; nucleotides outside the gene matches: 4. The CDR3 is 15 residues long. The DNA of the CDR3 is TGTGCCAGCAGCGTAGGGACTAGCGACGGAGATACGCAGTATTTT. Translating it yields CASSVGTSDGDTQYF.

The V and J genes are TRBV4-2 and TRBJ1-3; D is perhaps TRBD1 (6 bases). Trimming took 3 bases from V and 6 from J, leaving 18 bases between them. Per the germline V gene, CDR1 is LGHNA and CDR2 is YNFKEQ. The CDR3 has 16 residues. The CDR3 coding sequence is TGTGCCAGCAGCCAGGACTACCTACAGGGACCAAACACCATATATTTT. Residues: CASSQDYLQGPNTIYF.